The present TCR beta chain was sequenced within a study of cytomegalovirus exposure and HLA in healthy donors. Regarding the study as a whole: Accurate prediction of most subjects' HLA-A and HLA-B alleles from TCR beta sequences was reported.

The junction had 5 bases not matched to a gene; V was cut back by 7 bases and J by 4 bases. CDR1 MNHNS and CDR2 SASEGT come from the germline V gene. The CDR3 is 15 residues long. Healthy individuals who donated bone marrow served as the donors. 13 Jbeta primers and 60 Vbeta primers were used for the PCR. The repertoire was sequenced with immunoSEQ multiplex PCR; TCRdb's copy has only in-frame clones and lacks some. The sample carries under 110,000 clones, just over 70% recorded once. A note on this clone: The target antigen is unknown.

This TCR derives from a boy between 10 and 17 years old in good health and CMV-seronegative. The V call is TRBV6-1, the J call TRBJ2-6, with TRBD1 identical over 9 bases. Source material: PBMCs. CDR3 sequence reads: CASNTGGIGANVLTF. Written as DNA, the CDR3 is TGTGCCAGCAACACAGGGGGCATCGGGGCCAACGTCCTGACTTTC.